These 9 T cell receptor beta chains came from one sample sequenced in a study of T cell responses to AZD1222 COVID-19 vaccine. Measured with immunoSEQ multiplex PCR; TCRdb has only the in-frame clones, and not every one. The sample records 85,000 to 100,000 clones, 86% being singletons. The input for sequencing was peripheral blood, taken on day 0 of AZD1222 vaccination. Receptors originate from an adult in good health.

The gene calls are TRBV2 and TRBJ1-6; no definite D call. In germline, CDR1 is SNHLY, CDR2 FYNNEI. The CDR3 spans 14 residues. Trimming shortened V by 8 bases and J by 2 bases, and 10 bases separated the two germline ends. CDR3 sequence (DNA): TGTGCCAGCTGGACCGGAGCCTATAATTCACCCCTCCACTTT. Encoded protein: CASWTGAYNSPLHF.

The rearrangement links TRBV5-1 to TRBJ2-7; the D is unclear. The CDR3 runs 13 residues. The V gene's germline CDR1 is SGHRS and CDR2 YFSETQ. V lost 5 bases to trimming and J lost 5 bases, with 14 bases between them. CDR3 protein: CASRYGFGDEQYF. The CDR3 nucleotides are TGCGCCAGCAGGTACGGGTTTGGGGACGAGCAGTACTTC.

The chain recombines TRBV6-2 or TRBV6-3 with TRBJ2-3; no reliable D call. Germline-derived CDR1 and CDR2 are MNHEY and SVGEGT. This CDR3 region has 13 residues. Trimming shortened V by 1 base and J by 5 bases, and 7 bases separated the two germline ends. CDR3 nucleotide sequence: TGTGCCAGCAGTTACTATCGTGAAGATACGCAGTATTTT. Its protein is CASSYYREDTQYF.

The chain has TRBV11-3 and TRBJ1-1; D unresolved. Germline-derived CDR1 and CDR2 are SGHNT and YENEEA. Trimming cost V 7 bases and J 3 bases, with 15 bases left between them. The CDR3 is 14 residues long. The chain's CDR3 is CASTYTTEDTEAFF. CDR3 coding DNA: TGTGCCAGCACCTATACGACCGAGGACACTGAAGCTTTCTTT. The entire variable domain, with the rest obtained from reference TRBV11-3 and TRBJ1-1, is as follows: EAGVVQSPRYKIIEKKQPVAFWCNPISGHNTLYWYLQNLGQGPELLIRYENEEAVDDSQLPKDRFSAERLKGVDSTLKIQPAELGDSAVYLCASTYTTEDTEAFFGQGTRLTVV.

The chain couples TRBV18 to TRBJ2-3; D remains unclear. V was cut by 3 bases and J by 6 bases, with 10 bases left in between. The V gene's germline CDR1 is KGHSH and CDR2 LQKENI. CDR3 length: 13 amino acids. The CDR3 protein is CASSPSAIDTQYF. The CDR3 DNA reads TGTGCCAGCTCACCGTCAGCTATCGATACGCAGTATTTT.

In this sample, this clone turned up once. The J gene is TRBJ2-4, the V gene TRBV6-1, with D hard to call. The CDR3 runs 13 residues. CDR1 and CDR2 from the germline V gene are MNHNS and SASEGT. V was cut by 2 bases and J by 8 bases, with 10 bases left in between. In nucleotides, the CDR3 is TGTGCCAGCAGTGAATCGGGTCTCTACATTCAGTACTTC. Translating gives CASSESGLYIQYF.

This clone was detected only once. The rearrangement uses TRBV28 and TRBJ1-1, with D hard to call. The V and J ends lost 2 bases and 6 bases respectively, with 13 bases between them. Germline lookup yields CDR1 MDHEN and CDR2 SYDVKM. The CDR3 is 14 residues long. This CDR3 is CASSLLPPWAEAFF. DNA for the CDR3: TGTGCCAGCAGTTTACTTCCACCTTGGGCTGAAGCTTTCTTT.

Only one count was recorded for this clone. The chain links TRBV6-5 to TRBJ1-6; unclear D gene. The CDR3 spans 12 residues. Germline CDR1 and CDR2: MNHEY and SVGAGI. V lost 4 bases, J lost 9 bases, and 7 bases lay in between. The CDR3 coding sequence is TGTGCCAGCAGTTCGGAGGGTTCACCCCTCCACTTT. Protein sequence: CASSSEGSPLHF.

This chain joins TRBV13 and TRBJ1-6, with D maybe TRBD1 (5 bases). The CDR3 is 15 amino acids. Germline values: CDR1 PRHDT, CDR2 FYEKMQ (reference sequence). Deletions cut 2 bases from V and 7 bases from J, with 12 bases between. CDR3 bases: TGTGCCAGCAGCTTATCGGAACAGGTGAATTCACCCCTCCACTTT. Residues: CASSLSEQVNSPLHF.